This TCR beta chain is from a study of shared clonotypes between healthy human individuals. Naive CD8 cells comprised CD45RO-negative, CCR7-positively selected cells, excluding terminally differentiated effector memory CD45RA+ cells. Assay: immunoSEQ multiplex PCR; the TCRdb copy retains only in-frame clones and omits some. The repertoire holds roughly 590,000 clones, with just under 97% as singletons. The CDR3 runs 12 residues. Germline CDR1 MGHRA, CDR2 YSYEKL. The sequenced material came from naive CD8+ T cells sorted from blood. The sequence was collected from a woman aged 25-40 years in good health. The chain carries TRBV4-1 and TRBJ2-7, with D unresolved. The DNA end favors TRBJ2-1, so the J call may be wrong. The CDR3 loop is CASSHQAHEQFF. The CDR3 DNA reads as TGCGCCAGCAGTCATCAAGCGCATGAGCAGTTCTTC.